The entry below describes one TCR beta chain. The record originates from a study of shared clonotypes between healthy human individuals. The naive CD8 subset, CD45RO-negative cells positively selected for CCR7, excluded terminally differentiated effector memory CD45RA+ cells. Study processing details: Filtering differed, since immunoSEQ gave only junction sequences and no quality scores. The protocol was immunoSEQ multiplex PCR, while the TCRdb copy is restricted to in-frame clones and leaves out a portion. For V, J and clone size, that table is used; D and trimming come from the DNA. The sample yields roughly 2,000,000 clones, 85% to 95% seen once. The TCR comes from a man in his late teens or twenties in good health. Some clones in this sample may be carry-over from other donors' samples. The sequenced sample was naive CD8+ T cells from PBMCs.

The CDR3 region is CASSQNRGQSYEQYF. The CDR3 DNA reads as TGTGCCAGCAGTCAGAACCGGGGACAGTCCTACGAGCAGTACTTC. This chain joins TRBV27 and TRBJ2-7; TRBD1 matches 7 bases. The junction had 8 bases not matched to a gene; V was cut back by 5 bases and J by 1 base. The V gene's germline CDR1 is MNHEY and CDR2 SMNVEV (reference sequence). This CDR3 is 15 amino acids long.